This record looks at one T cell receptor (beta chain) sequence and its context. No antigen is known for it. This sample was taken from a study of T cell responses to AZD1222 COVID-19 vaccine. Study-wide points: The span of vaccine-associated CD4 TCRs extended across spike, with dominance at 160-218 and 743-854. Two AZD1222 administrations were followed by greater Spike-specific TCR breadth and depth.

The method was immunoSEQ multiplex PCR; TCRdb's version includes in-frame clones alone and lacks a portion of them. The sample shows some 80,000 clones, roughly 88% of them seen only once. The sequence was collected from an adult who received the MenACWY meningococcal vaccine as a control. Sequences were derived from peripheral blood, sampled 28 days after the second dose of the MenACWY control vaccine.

The CDR3 sequence is CASSFRNLANTGELFF. DNA for the CDR3: TGTGCCAGCAGCTTCCGGAATCTCGCGAACACCGGGGAGCTGTTTTTT. The chain is built from TRBV7-2 and TRBJ2-2; D unclear. The CDR3 extends over 16 amino acids. The V gene lost 3 bases and the J gene lost 0 bases, with 11 bases spanning the gap. Germline values: CDR1 SGHTA, CDR2 FQGNSA.